This TCR beta chain was identified during a study of Tregs in tolerant kidney transplant recipients. About the research overall: The nonmyeloablative bone marrow transplants came from related graft donors, with transient mixed chimerism. Study-wide results and limits: In tolerant patients, donor-specific Tregs outgrew total Tregs, suggesting antigen-driven expansion. For some patients, primers changed over time, blocking nucleotide-level comparison. This study did not directly address biological reproducibility.

Concerning this clone itself: Its target is unknown.

The V and J ends lost 8 bases and 0 bases, in that order; junction bases with no gene match: 10. The CDR3 is made up of 15 amino acids. Germline V lookup: CDR1 SGHTA, CDR2 FQGNSA. This table comes from immunoSEQ multiplex PCR, and its TCRdb copy is limited to in-frame clones, with some not included. The table records 100,000 to 120,000 clones, around 90% of them present only once. The specimen was CD4+ T cells from blood, collected before the transplant. The origin of this receptor is a human donor who received a combined kidney and bone marrow transplant. The V and J genes are TRBV7-2 and TRBJ2-7; 7 bases match TRBD2. For the CDR3, the DNA is TGTGCCAGCCGAACCCGGGGGGTAAGCTCCTACGAGCAGTACTTC. Translating it yields CASRTRGVSSYEQYF.